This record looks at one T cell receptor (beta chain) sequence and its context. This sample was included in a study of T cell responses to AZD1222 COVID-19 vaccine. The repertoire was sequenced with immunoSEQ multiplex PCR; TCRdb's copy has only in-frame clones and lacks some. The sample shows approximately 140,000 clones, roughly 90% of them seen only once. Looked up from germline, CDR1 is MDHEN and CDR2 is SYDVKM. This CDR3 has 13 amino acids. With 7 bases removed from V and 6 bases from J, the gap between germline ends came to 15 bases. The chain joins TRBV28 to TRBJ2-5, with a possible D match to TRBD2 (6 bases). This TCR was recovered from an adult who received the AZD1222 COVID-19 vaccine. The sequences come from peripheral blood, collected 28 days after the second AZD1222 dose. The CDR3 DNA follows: TGTGCCAGCACCTCAGGAGCGGGCAAGACCCAGTACTTC. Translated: CASTSGAGKTQYF. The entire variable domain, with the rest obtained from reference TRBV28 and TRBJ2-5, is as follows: DVKVTQSSRYLVKRTGEKVFLECVQDMDHENMFWYRQDPGLGLRLIYFSYDVKMKEKGDIPEGYSVSREKKERFSLILESASTNQTSMYLCASTSGAGKTQYFGPGTRLLVL.